These 27 T cell receptor beta chains were sequenced from one sample in a study of neurological immune-mediated disorders. This sample's time point: longitudinal time-point 3. TCRdb re-called the 5' RACE reads through MiXCR, storing one row per CDR3 protein. This sample has approximately 80,000 distinct CDR3 sequences, with about 4.3% found just once. Sequencing was done on a sample of PBMCs. The receptors were gathered from a woman aged 55-69 years with multiple sclerosis.

This clonotype showed up many times. This rearrangement joins TRBV9 to TRBJ2-7; 9 nucleotides match TRBD1. The CDR3 consists of 15 residues. The V gene end was trimmed by 4 bases and the J gene end by 6 bases; junction bases not matched to a gene: 11. The germline gives CDR1 SGDLS, CDR2 YYNGEE. CDR3: CASSRTGAWVSEQYF. The DNA of the CDR3 is TGTGCCAGCAGCCGGACAGGGGCTTGGGTAAGCGAGCAGTACTTC.

This clonotype occurred many times. This rearrangement joins TRBV6-5 to TRBJ2-7; maybe TRBD2 (6 bases). Trimming pared 2 bases from V and 5 bases from J, leaving 19 bases between. This CDR3 is 16 amino acids long. Germline-derived CDR1 and CDR2 are MNHEY and SVGAGI. As DNA, the CDR3 is TGTGCCAGCAGTTACGCGGGGTCCGTCAGGCCGAACGAGCAGTACTTC. Amino acids: CASSYAGSVRPNEQYF.

Ten or more counts support this clonotype. The chain carries TRBV12-3 or TRBV12-4 and TRBJ2-5; D is possibly TRBD1 (6 bases). V gave up 2 bases and J gave up 3 bases, with 7 bases separating them. The CDR3 consists of 13 residues. The CDR3 spells CASSLNREETQYF. The CDR3 DNA reads TGTGCCAGCAGTTTAAACAGGGAAGAGACCCAGTACTTC.

The table lists this clonotype with many counts. The J gene is TRBJ1-5, the V gene TRBV5-1, with a tentative D call TRBD1 (6 bases). CDR1 and CDR2 (germline): SGHRS, YFSETQ. This CDR3 has 14 residues. Trimming took 4 bases from V and 4 from J, leaving 12 bases between them. CDR3 in amino acids: CASSPGTTNQPQHF. In DNA form, the CDR3 reads TGCGCCAGCAGCCCGGGGACAACGAATCAGCCCCAGCATTTT.

This clonotype was counted many times. V usage is TRBV5-1 and J usage is TRBJ2-7; TRBD1 matches at 7 bases. The length of the CDR3 is 14 residues. Germline loops: CDR1 SGHRS, CDR2 YFSETQ. V lost 4 bases and J lost 3; bases outside the gene matches: 7. Written as DNA, the CDR3 is TGCGCCAGCAGCGCCGGGACAGTTGTCTACGAGCAGTACTTC. This encodes CASSAGTVVYEQYF.

At least ten counts were recorded for this clonotype. V usage is TRBV7-9 and J usage is TRBJ1-3, with 7 bases identical to TRBD1. The germline V gene has CDR1 SEHNR and CDR2 FQNEAQ (reference sequence). V was clipped by 2 bases and J by 0 bases; unmatched bases: 7. This CDR3 contains 17 residues. CDR3 coding DNA: TGTGCCAGCAGCTTACTCGGGACAGCCCTCTCTGGAAACACCATATATTTT. Its protein is CASSLLGTALSGNTIYF.

This clonotype has ten or more counts. This chain joins TRBV4-1 and TRBJ2-7; 7 bases align to TRBD1. The germline CDR1 and CDR2 sequences are MGHRA and YSYEKL. The CDR3 is made up of 16 amino acids. Trimming took 3 bases from V and 2 from J; bases not matched to a gene: 10. CDR3 nucleotide sequence: TGCGCCAGCAGCCATCGGGACAGCATTATCCCCTACGAGCAGTACTTC. Its protein is CASSHRDSIIPYEQYF.

This clonotype has a count of ten or more. V and J are TRBV12-3 or TRBV12-4 and TRBJ2-3; D unclear. V shed 2 bases and J shed 0 bases, with 3 bases lying between them. The CDR3 loop spans 13 amino acids. CDR3 residues: CASSLHSTDTQYF. CDR3 bases: TGTGCCAGCAGTTTACACAGCACAGATACGCAGTATTTT.

This clonotype has at least ten counts. The rearrangement links TRBV5-1 to TRBJ2-5; D is possibly TRBD2 (6 bases). The CDR3 has 15 amino acids. With 4 bases removed from V and 4 bases from J, the gap between germline ends came to 17 bases. The germline V gene has CDR1 SGHRS and CDR2 YFSETQ. For the CDR3, the DNA is TGCGCCAGCAGCCCTTTTTGGGCGGGGAGAGAGACCCAGTACTTC. Residues: CASSPFWAGRETQYF.

Ten or more counts support this clonotype. The chain couples TRBV3-1 to TRBJ1-2; tentatively, D is TRBD1 (6 bases). Germline lookup yields CDR1 LGHDT and CDR2 YNNKEL (reference sequence). CDR3 length: 15 amino acids. The ends were cut back, 0 bases at V and 4 bases at J, with 12 bases in the middle. In nucleotides, the CDR3 is TGTGCCAGCAGCCAAGATACCAACAGGGTCTATGGCTACACCTTC. Its translation: CASSQDTNRVYGYTF.

At least ten counts were recorded for this clonotype. The rearrangement joins TRBV7-9 to TRBJ1-2; D remains ambiguous. This CDR3 region has 14 residues. CDR1 and CDR2 (germline): SEHNR, FQNEAQ (reference sequence). Trimming took 5 bases from V and 4 from J, leaving 14 bases between them. The CDR3 reads CASSPQRGGYGYTF. CDR3 nucleotide sequence: TGTGCCAGCAGCCCCCAGCGGGGAGGCTATGGCTACACCTTC.

This clonotype was seen many times. The chain combines TRBV24-1 with TRBJ2-7; tentative D call: TRBD1 (6 bases). Germline V lookup: CDR1 KGHDR, CDR2 SFDVKD. V was clipped by 7 bases and J by 2 bases, with 14 bases between them. The CDR3 consists of 14 residues. The CDR3 DNA is TGTGCCACCAGCTCTCAGGGGCGCGCCTACGAGCAGTACTTC. Protein: CATSSQGRAYEQYF.

This clonotype was seen at least ten times. The chain joins TRBV11-2 to TRBJ2-3; 8 bases line up with TRBD2. Germline V gene data show CDR1 as SGHAT and CDR2 as FQNNGV. V lost 4 bases to trimming and J lost 0 bases; unmatched junction nucleotides: 6. The CDR3 loop spans 16 amino acids. The CDR3 bases are TGTGCCAGCAGCTCGCCGGGGGGGGCTAGCACAGATACGCAGTATTTT. It is translated as CASSSPGGASTDTQYF.

Here the CDR3 DNA reads TGTGCCAGCAGCGCCCTCTGGGGACAGGGCTCCGAGCAGTACTTC. It encodes CASSALWGQGSEQYF. This chain links TRBV5-5 with TRBJ2-7; 9 nucleotides agree with TRBD1. The CDR3 runs to 15 residues. Germline trimming cut 4 bases from V and 6 bases from J; bases unmatched to any gene: 11. The V gene's germline CDR1 is SGHKS and CDR2 YYEKEE (reference sequence).

This clonotype appeared many times. The chain is built from TRBV5-1 and TRBJ2-2; D remains unclear. The CDR3 spans 13 residues. Germline CDR1 reads SGHRS; CDR2 reads YFSETQ. Trimming left V 0 bases short and J 7 bases short, with 7 bases between. The CDR3 nucleotides are TGCGCCAGCAGCTTGGCGGTTGGCGGGGAGCTGTTTTTT. Its translation is CASSLAVGGELFF.

This clonotype was seen at least ten times. The V and J genes are TRBV12-3 or TRBV12-4 and TRBJ1-6, with D perhaps TRBD1 (6 bases). The CDR3 consists of 15 residues. Trimming took 7 bases from V and 7 from J, leaving 17 bases between them. CDR3 loop: CASTNRARSNSPLHF. The CDR3, as DNA: TGTGCCAGCACAAACAGGGCTCGGAGCAATTCACCCCTCCACTTT.

This clonotype was recorded many times. The J gene is TRBJ2-7, the V gene TRBV7-9, with D possibly TRBD2 on 5 matching bases. Germline CDR1 is SEHNR and CDR2 is FQNEAQ (reference sequence). The CDR3 has 14 amino acids. The germline V and J ends were trimmed by 2 bases and 4 bases, with 12 bases remaining between them. The CDR3 reads CASSLNSAGYEQYF. CDR3 in DNA: TGTGCCAGCAGCTTAAATAGCGCTGGGTACGAGCAGTACTTC. Complete variable domain (other parts from reference TRBV7-9 and TRBJ2-7): DTGVSQNPRHKITKRGQNVTFRCDPISEHNRLYWYRQTLGQGPEFLTYFQNEAQLEKSRLLSDRFSAERPKGSFSTLEIQRTEQGDSAMYLCASSLNSAGYEQYFGPGTRLTVT.

This clonotype was observed many times. This chain joins TRBV6-5 and TRBJ2-1; D may be TRBD2 (5 bases). The germline V gene has CDR1 MNHEY and CDR2 SVGAGI. This CDR3 is 15 amino acids long. The V end lost 2 bases, the J end lost 0 bases, and 8 bases lay between the germline ends. The CDR3 loop is CASSYRGSSYNEQFF. The CDR3 bases are TGTGCCAGCAGTTACAGAGGGAGCTCCTACAATGAGCAGTTCTTC.

This clonotype has a count of ten or more. This rearrangement joins TRBV7-2 to TRBJ1-5; TRBD1 might be the D (5 bases). V was pared by 1 base and J by 3 bases, with 10 bases between. Germline loops: CDR1 SGHTA, CDR2 FQGNSA. This CDR3 comprises 15 residues. The CDR3 spells CASSLVGGYNQPQHF. As DNA, the CDR3 is TGTGCCAGCAGCTTAGTTGGGGGTTACAATCAGCCCCAGCATTTT.

This clonotype was counted at least ten times. The chain recombines TRBV5-1 with TRBJ2-3; 8 bases align to TRBD2. Germline CDR1 and CDR2: SGHRS and YFSETQ. The V gene end was trimmed by 0 bases and the J gene end by 2 bases; junction bases not matched to a gene: 5. The CDR3 is 16 residues long. CDR3 DNA sequence: TGCGCCAGCAGCTTGGCAGCGGGGGTGAACACAGATACGCAGTATTTT. Protein sequence: CASSLAAGVNTDTQYF. Full variable domain (missing parts from reference TRBV5-1 and TRBJ2-3): KAGVTQTPRYLIKTRGQQVTLSCSPISGHRSVSWYQQTPGQGLQFLFEYFSETQRNKGNFPGRFSGRQFSNSRSEMNVSTLELGDSALYLCASSLAAGVNTDTQYFGPGTRLTVL.

In this sample, this clonotype turned up many times. V and J are TRBV7-2 and TRBJ1-5; no reliable D call. V was cut by 1 base and J by 6 bases, with 16 bases left in between. Per germline, CDR1 SGHTA and CDR2 FQGNSA. There are 16 residues in the CDR3. CDR3 protein: CASSLGTPAESQPQHF. The DNA of the CDR3 is TGTGCCAGCAGCTTAGGGACGCCGGCGGAGAGTCAGCCCCAGCATTTT.

The chain combines TRBV27 with TRBJ2-5, with D tentatively TRBD2 (6 bases). Trimming took 3 bases from V and 5 from J, leaving 10 bases between them. The CDR3 is made up of 13 amino acids. Germline CDR1 MNHEY, CDR2 SMNVEV (reference sequence). CDR3 region: CASSLGGRETQYF. The CDR3 coding sequence is TGTGCCAGCAGTTTGGGGGGTAGGGAGACCCAGTACTTC.

This clonotype was observed at least ten times. V and J are TRBV5-1 and TRBJ1-2; TRBD1 matches at 8 bases. The J segment lost 7 bases and the V segment lost 1 base, leaving 6 bases of the junction unmatched. The CDR3 runs to 14 residues. From germline, CDR1 is SGHRS and CDR2 YFSETQ. CDR3 nucleotide sequence: TGCGCCAGCAGCTTGACGGACAGGGACGGTGGCTACACCTTC. It is translated as CASSLTDRDGGYTF.

This clonotype appeared many times. The CDR3 sequence is CASSARSGGMNTEAFF. The CDR3, as DNA: TGTGCCAGCAGTGCTCGGTCGGGGGGAATGAACACTGAAGCTTTCTTT. This chain links TRBV6-4 with TRBJ1-1, with D maybe TRBD1 (5 bases). The CDR3 consists of 16 residues. Germline lookup yields CDR1 MRHNA and CDR2 SNTAGT. The germline V and J ends were trimmed by 4 bases and 0 bases, with 15 bases remaining between them.

Ten or more counts support this clonotype. At one of its ends the junction is not consistent with the germline gene, which may arise from a read error. The chain combines TRBV6-6 with TRBJ2-1, with unresolved D. The CDR3 covers 10 residues. In germline, CDR1 is MNHNY, CDR2 SVGAGI (reference sequence). The CDR3 here is CASSFNEQFF. DNA of the CDR3: TGTGCCAGCTCCTTCAATGAGCAGTTCTTC.

This clonotype showed up many times. The CDR3 region is CASSSEQGPLGGYTF. The CDR3 DNA reads as TGTGCCAGCAGCTCGGAACAGGGGCCGTTGGGGGGCTACACCTTC. The genes are TRBV5-4 and TRBJ1-2; 7 bases align to TRBD1. The CDR3 spans 15 residues. The V gene's germline CDR1 is SGHNT and CDR2 YYREEE (reference sequence). J was trimmed by 8 bases and V by 3 bases; bases with no gene match: 13.

This clonotype was detected a few times. A clone one base away is much larger, so this may be a read error. In DNA, the CDR3 is TGTGCCAGCAGCTTAGCGCAACGGAACACTGAAGCTTTCTTT. This encodes CASSLAQRNTEAFF. This rearrangement joins TRBV7-9 to TRBJ1-1, with D unresolved. Trimming shortened V by 0 bases and J by 1 base, and 6 bases separated the two germline ends. CDR3 length: 14 residues. The germline V gene encodes CDR1 SEHNR and CDR2 FQNEAQ (reference sequence).